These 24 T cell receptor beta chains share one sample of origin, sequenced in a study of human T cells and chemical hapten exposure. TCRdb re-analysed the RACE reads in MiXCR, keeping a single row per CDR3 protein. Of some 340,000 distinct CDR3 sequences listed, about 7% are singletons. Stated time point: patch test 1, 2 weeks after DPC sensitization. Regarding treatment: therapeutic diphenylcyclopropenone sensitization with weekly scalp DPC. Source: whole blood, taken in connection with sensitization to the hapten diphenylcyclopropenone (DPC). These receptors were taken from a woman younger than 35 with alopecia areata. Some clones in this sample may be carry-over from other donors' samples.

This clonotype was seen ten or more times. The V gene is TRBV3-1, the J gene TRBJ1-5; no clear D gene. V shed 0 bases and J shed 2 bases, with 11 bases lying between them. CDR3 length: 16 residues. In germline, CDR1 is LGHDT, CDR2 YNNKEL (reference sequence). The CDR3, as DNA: TGTGCCAGCAGCCAAGAGTTGGGTAACGGCAATCAGCCCCAGCATTTT. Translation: CASSQELGNGNQPQHF.

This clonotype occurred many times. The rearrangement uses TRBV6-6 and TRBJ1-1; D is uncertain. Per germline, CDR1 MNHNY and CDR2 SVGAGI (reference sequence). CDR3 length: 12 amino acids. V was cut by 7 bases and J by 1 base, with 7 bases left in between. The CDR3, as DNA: TGTGCCAGCACTAGAGGGAACACTGAAGCTTTCTTT. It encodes CASTRGNTEAFF.

CDR3 residues: CASSPSPGQGSQETQYF. The CDR3 nucleotides are TGTGCCAGCAGCCCATCTCCGGGACAGGGGAGCCAAGAGACCCAGTACTTC. The J gene is TRBJ2-5, the V gene TRBV7-3; TRBD1 aligns across 10 bases. Germline assignment: CDR1 SGHTA and CDR2 FQGTGA. The junction had 10 bases not matched to a gene; V was cut back by 5 bases and J by 1 base. There are 17 residues in the CDR3.

The CDR3 reads CASRTGTSDNEQFF. CDR3 DNA sequence: TGTGCCAGCAGGACCGGGACTAGCGACAATGAGCAGTTCTTC. The chain employs TRBV2 and TRBJ2-1; the match to TRBD2 covers 10 bases. The CDR3 is 14 amino acids. Unmatched junction bases numbered 4, after V lost 6 bases and J lost 5 bases. The germline V gene encodes CDR1 SNHLY and CDR2 FYNNEI.

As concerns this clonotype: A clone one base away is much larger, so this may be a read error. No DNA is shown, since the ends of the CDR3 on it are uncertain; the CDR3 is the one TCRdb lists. The CDR3 loop reads CASSFRARGLRYSNQPQYF. The chain has TRBV12-3 or TRBV12-4 and TRBJ1-5; the table's D call TRBD1 went unverified against the DNA. The CDR3 comprises 19 residues, both ends counted.

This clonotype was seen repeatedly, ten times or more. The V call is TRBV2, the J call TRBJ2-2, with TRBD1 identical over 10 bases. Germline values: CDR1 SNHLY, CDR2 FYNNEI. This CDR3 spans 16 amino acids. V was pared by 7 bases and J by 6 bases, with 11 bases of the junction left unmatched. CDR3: CASNRGDRGRSGELFF. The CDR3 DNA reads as TGTGCCAGCAACCGAGGGGACAGGGGAAGATCCGGGGAGCTGTTTTTT.

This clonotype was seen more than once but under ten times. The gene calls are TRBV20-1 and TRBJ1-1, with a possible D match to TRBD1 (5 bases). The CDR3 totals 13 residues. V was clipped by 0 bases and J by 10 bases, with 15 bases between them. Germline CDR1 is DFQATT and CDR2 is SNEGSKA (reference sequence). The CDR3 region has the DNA TGCAGTGCTAGAGATGGGGGAAGACACGTAGCTTTCTTT. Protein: CSARDGGRHVAFF.

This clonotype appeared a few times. This CDR3 is CASSDRTSGGGYEQYF. Here the CDR3 DNA reads TGTGCCAGCAGTGACCGGACTAGCGGGGGTGGCTACGAGCAGTACTTC. J is TRBJ2-7 and V is TRBV6-2 or TRBV6-3, with 13 bases lining up with TRBD2. The V gene end was trimmed by 5 bases and the J gene end by 3 bases; junction bases not matched to a gene: 7. Germline lookup yields CDR1 MNHEY and CDR2 SVGEGT. This CDR3 has 16 residues.

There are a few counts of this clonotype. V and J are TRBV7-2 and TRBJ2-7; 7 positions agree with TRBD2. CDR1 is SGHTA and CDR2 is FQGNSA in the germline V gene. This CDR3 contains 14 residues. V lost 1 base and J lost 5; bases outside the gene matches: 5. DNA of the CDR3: TGTGCCAGCAGCTTAGGCGGGGGAGACGACGAGCAGTACTTC. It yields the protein CASSLGGGDDEQYF.

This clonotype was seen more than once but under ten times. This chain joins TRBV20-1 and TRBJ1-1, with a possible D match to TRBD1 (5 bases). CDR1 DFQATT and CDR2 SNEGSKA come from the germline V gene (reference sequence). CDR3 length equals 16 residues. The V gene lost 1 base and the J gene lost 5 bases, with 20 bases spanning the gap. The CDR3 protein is CSARAQDDARGTEAFF. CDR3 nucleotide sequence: TGCAGTGCTAGAGCCCAGGATGATGCGCGGGGGACTGAAGCTTTCTTT.

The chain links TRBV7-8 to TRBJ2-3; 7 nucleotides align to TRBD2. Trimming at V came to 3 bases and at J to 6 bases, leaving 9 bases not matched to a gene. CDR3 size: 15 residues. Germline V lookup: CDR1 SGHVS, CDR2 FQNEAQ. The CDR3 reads CASSLGTIWGDTQYF. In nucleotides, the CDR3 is TGTGCCAGCAGCTTGGGGACTATCTGGGGTGATACGCAGTATTTT.

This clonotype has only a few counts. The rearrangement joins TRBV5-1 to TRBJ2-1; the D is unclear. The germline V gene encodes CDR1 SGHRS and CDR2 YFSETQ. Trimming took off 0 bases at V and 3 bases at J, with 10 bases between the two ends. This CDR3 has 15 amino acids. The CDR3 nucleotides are TGCGCCAGCAGCTTGGCCCCGGCACACTACAATGAGCAGTTCTTC. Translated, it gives CASSLAPAHYNEQFF.

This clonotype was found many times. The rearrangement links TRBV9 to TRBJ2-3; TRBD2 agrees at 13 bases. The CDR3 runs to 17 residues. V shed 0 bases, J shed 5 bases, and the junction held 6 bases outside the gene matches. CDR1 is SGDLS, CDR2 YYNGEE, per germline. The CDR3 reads CASSVELAGGSEDTQYF. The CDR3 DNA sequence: TGTGCCAGCAGCGTAGAACTAGCGGGGGGGTCGGAAGATACGCAGTATTTT.

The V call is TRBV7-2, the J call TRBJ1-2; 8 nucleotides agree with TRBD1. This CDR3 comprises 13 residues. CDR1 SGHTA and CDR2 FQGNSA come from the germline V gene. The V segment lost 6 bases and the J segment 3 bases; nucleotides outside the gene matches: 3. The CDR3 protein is CASSTGGDYGYTF. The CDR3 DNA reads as TGTGCCAGCAGTACAGGGGGTGACTATGGCTACACCTTC.

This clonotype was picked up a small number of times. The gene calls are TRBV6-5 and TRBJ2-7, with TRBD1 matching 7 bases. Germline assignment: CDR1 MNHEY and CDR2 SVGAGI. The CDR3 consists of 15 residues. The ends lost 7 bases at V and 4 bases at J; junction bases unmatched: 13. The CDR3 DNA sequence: TGTGCCAGCACCTACCGTCCAGGGGGAAAATACGAGCAGTACTTC. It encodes CASTYRPGGKYEQYF.

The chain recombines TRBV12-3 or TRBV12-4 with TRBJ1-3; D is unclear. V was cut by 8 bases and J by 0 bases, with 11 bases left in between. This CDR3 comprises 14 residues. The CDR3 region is CASGSTSSGNTIYF. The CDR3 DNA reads TGTGCCAGCGGCAGTACGAGCTCTGGAAACACCATATATTTT.

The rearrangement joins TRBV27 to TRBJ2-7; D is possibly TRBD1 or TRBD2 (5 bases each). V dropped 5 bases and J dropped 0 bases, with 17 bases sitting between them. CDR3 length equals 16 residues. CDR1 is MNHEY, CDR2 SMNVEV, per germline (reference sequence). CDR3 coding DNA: TGTGCCAGCAGTACGCCCGGGACCCGGAGCTCCTACGAGCAGTACTTC. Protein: CASSTPGTRSSYEQYF.

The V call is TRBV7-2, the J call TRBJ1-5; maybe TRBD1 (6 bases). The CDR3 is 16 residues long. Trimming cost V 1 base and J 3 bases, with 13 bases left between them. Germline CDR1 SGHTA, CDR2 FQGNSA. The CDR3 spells CASSLGQARANQPQHF. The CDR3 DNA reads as TGTGCCAGCAGCTTAGGACAGGCCCGCGCCAATCAGCCCCAGCATTTT.

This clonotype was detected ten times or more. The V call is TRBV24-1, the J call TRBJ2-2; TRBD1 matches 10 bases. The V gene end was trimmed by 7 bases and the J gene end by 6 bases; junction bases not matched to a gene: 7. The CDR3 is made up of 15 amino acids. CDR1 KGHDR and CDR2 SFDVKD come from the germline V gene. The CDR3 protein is CATSSGTGEAGELFF. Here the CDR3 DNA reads TGTGCCACCAGCTCCGGGACAGGGGAGGCCGGGGAGCTGTTTTTT.

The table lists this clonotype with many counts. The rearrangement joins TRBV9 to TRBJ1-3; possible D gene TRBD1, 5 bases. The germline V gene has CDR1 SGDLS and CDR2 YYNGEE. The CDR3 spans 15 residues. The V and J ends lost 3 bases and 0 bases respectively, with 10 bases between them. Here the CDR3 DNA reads TGTGCCAGCAGCGCAGAAGGGGTCTCTGGAAACACCATATATTTT. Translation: CASSAEGVSGNTIYF.

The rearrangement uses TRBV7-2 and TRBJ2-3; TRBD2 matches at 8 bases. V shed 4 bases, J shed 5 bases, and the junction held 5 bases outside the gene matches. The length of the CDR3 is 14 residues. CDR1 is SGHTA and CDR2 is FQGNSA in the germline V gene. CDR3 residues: CASSSGLAQDTQYF. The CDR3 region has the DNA TGTGCCAGCAGCTCAGGACTAGCACAAGATACGCAGTATTTT.

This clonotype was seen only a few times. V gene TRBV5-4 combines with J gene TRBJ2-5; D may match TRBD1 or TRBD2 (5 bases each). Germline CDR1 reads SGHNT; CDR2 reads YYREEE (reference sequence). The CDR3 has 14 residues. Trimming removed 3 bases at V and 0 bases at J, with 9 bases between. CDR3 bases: TGTGCCAGCAGCTCCGGGACGGACCAAGAGACCCAGTACTTC. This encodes CASSSGTDQETQYF. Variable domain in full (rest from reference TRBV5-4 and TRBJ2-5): ETGVTQSPTHLIKTRGQQVTLRCSSQSGHNTVSWYQQALGQGPQFIFQYYREEENGRGNFPPRFSGLQFPNYSSELNVNALELDDSALYLCASSSGTDQETQYFGPGTRLLVL.

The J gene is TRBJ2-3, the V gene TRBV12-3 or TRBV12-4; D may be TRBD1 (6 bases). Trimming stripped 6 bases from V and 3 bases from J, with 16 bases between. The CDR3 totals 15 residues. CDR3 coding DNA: TGTGCCAGCAGCCATCGACAGGTTAGGACAGATACGCAGTATTTT. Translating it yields CASSHRQVRTDTQYF.

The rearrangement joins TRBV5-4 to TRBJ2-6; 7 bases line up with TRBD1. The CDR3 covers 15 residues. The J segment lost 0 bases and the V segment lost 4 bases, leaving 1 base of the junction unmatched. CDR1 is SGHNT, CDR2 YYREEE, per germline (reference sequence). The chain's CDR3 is CASSGDSSGANVLTF. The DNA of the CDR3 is TGTGCCAGCAGCGGGGACAGCTCTGGGGCCAACGTCCTGACTTTC.